One and the same sample provided the 5 T cell receptor beta chains below, sequenced in a study of shared clonotypes between healthy human individuals. Sequencing was performed with immunoSEQ multiplex PCR; in TCRdb, only in-frame clones are kept and a portion is missing. In the table there are 2 million to 2.5 million clones, approximately 96% of which are singletons. The sequencing sample was made of naive CD4+ T cells sorted from blood. Subset noted: CD45RA+ positively selected. The receptors originated from a man aged 18-30 years in good health.

The chain uses TRBV11-2 and TRBJ2-7; D not certain. In germline, CDR1 is SGHAT, CDR2 FQNNGV. The CDR3 covers 16 residues. Trimming removed 0 bases at V and 0 bases at J, with 12 bases between. The CDR3 region is CASSLDPTTLSYEQYF. In DNA, the CDR3 is TGTGCCAGCAGCTTAGATCCGACGACGCTCTCCTACGAGCAGTACTTC.

V gene TRBV4-1 combines with J gene TRBJ1-3; D may be TRBD1 (5 bases). CDR3 length: 14 residues. Germline-derived CDR1 and CDR2 are MGHRA and YSYEKL. Trimming took off 0 bases at V and 6 bases at J, with 9 bases between the two ends. The CDR3 region has the DNA TGCGCCAGCAGCCAAGATCCAGGGACAAACACCATATATTTT. Translated, it gives CASSQDPGTNTIYF.

The chain employs TRBV10-3 and TRBJ1-2; 7 nucleotides agree with TRBD1. The CDR3 loop spans 15 amino acids. With V trimmed by 7 bases and J by 1 base, 9 bases remained unmatched. Per germline, CDR1 ENHRY and CDR2 SYGVKD. The CDR3 spells CAINTMGQNNYGYTF. The CDR3 DNA follows: TGTGCCATCAATACGATGGGACAGAATAACTATGGCTACACCTTC.

The CDR3 loop reads CASSYAGQGENIQYF. CDR3 nucleotides: TGTGCCAGCAGTTACGCGGGACAGGGGGAAAACATTCAGTACTTC. The gene calls are TRBV6-6 and TRBJ2-4, with TRBD1 matching over 11 bases. CDR1 and CDR2 (germline): MNHNY, SVGAGI (reference sequence). Unmatched junction bases numbered 2, after V lost 2 bases and J lost 5 bases. This CDR3 contains 15 residues.

The chain carries TRBV29-1 and TRBJ2-5; D unclear. The DNA end lines up better with TRBJ2-7; the J call may be wrong. In germline, CDR1 is SQVTM, CDR2 ANQGSEA. CDR3 length: 13 residues. Written as DNA, the CDR3 is TGCAGCGTGGGCCCCGACGAAGCCTACGAGCAGTACTTC. It codes for CSVGPDEAYEQYF.